The 15 T cell receptor beta chains listed next were all sequenced from one sample in a study of T cell responses to AZD1222 COVID-19 vaccine. Assay used: immunoSEQ multiplex PCR; TCRdb lists only in-frame clones, some missing. The sample lists about 130,000 clones, roughly 89% seen once, with roughly 6.3% in the top ten. This specimen consisted of peripheral blood, obtained on day 0 of AZD1222 vaccination. The receptor set was obtained from an adult in good health.

The V call is TRBV11-2, the J call TRBJ2-1; possible D gene TRBD2, 7 bases. Germline loops: CDR1 SGHAT, CDR2 FQNNGV. The germline V and J ends were trimmed by 2 bases and 10 bases, with 15 bases remaining between them. The CDR3 totals 14 residues. CDR3 DNA: TGTGCCAGCAGCTTATCGGGGGGCCTTCCGGAGCAGTTCTTC. As protein: CASSLSGGLPEQFF.

This chain connects TRBV12-3 or TRBV12-4 to TRBJ1-1, with unresolved D. V lost 2 bases and J lost 4, with 8 bases in between. CDR3 length: 13 amino acids. CDR3 coding DNA: TGTGCCAGCAGTTTACGTGGGGTCACTGAAGCTTTCTTT. This translates into CASSLRGVTEAFF.

This chain connects TRBV3-1 (or the pseudogene TRBV3-2) to TRBJ1-5, with no clear D. The V and J ends lost 3 bases and 0 bases respectively, with 6 bases between them. The germline V gene has CDR1 LGHDT and CDR2 YNNKEL (reference sequence). This CDR3 comprises 14 residues. CDR3 sequence (DNA): TGTGCCAGCAGCCATTTTTCTAGCAATCAGCCCCAGCATTTT. Its translation: CASSHFSSNQPQHF.

The V call is TRBV30, the J call TRBJ1-3; D ambiguous. V lost 3 bases and J 2 bases, leaving 26 bases between the germline ends. CDR1 and CDR2 (germline): GTSNPN, SVGIG (reference sequence). CDR3 length: 19 amino acids. CDR3 nucleotides: TGTGCCTGGAGAAGGGCTCGGACTTTGGGCCGCGAAACTGGAAACACCATATATTTT. Its translation: CAWRRARTLGRETGNTIYF. Filled out from reference TRBV30 and TRBJ1-3, the complete variable domain reads SQTIHQWPATLVQPVGSPLSLECTVEGTSNPNLYWYRQAAGRGLQLLFYSVGIGQISSEVPQNLSASRPQDRQFILSSKKLLLSDSGFYLCAWRRARTLGRETGNTIYFGEGSWLTVV.

This chain connects TRBV19 to TRBJ1-2; D might be TRBD1 (5 bases). The V and J ends lost 4 bases and 5 bases respectively, with 14 bases between them. Germline CDR1 LNHDA, CDR2 SQIVND (reference sequence). This CDR3 is 14 amino acids long. This chain's CDR3 is CASSTLTGPYGYTF. As DNA, the CDR3 is TGTGCCAGTAGTACCCTCACAGGCCCATATGGCTACACCTTC. The whole variable domain, remainder taken from reference TRBV19 and TRBJ1-2, is DGGITQSPKYLFRKEGQNVTLSCEQNLNHDAMYWYRQDPGQGLRLIYYSQIVNDFQKGDIAEGYSVSREKKESFPLTVTSAQKNPTAFYLCASSTLTGPYGYTFGSGTRLTVV.

This clone occurred once. This rearrangement joins TRBV4-1 to TRBJ2-7, with a tentative D call TRBD2 (6 bases). Trimming took 0 bases from V and 3 from J, leaving 9 bases between them. This CDR3 region has 14 residues. Germline V CDR1 and CDR2: MGHRA, YSYEKL. The CDR3 here is CASSQEGGLYEQYF. The CDR3 DNA reads as TGCGCCAGCAGCCAAGAGGGGGGTCTCTACGAGCAGTACTTC.

The rearrangement joins TRBV6-2 or TRBV6-3 to TRBJ1-2, with D perhaps matching TRBD1 (5 bases). V was pared by 6 bases and J by 5 bases, with 13 bases between. The germline CDR1 and CDR2 sequences are MNHEY and SVGEGT. The CDR3 consists of 13 residues. The CDR3 DNA reads TGTGCCAGCAGCCAACTCCAGGGATATGGCTACACCTTC. Residues: CASSQLQGYGYTF.

The gene calls are TRBV5-8 and TRBJ2-1; possible D gene TRBD1, 5 bases. The germline gives CDR1 SGHTS, CDR2 YDEGEE. The CDR3 sequence is 15 residues long. The V end lost 2 bases, the J end lost 4 bases, and 13 bases lay between the germline ends. The CDR3 spells CASSLFQGVYNEQFF. The CDR3, as DNA: TGTGCCAGCAGCTTATTTCAGGGCGTATACAATGAGCAGTTCTTC. Full variable domain (missing parts from reference TRBV5-8 and TRBJ2-1): EAGVTQSPTHLIKTRGQQATLRCSPISGHTSVYWYQQALGLGLQFLLWYDEGEERNRGNFPPRFSGRQFPNYSSELNVNALELEDSALYLCASSLFQGVYNEQFFGPGTRLTVL.

This sequence joins TRBV7-8 and TRBJ2-3; a weak D match, TRBD1 (5 bases). V lost 7 bases and J 2 bases, leaving 19 bases between the germline ends. CDR1 and CDR2 (germline): SGHVS, FQNEAQ. The CDR3 consists of 16 residues. The CDR3 nucleotides are TGTGCCAGCATCCCTCTGGTAGGGGATCACACAGATACGCAGTATTTT. Its protein is CASIPLVGDHTDTQYF.

This CDR3 reads CASSIVGLEQPQHF. The CDR3, as DNA: TGTGCCAGTAGTATAGTGGGGCTAGAGCAGCCCCAGCATTTT. This sequence joins TRBV19 and TRBJ1-5, with a possible D match to TRBD1 (5 bases). This CDR3 is 14 amino acids long. The germline gives CDR1 LNHDA, CDR2 SQIVND (reference sequence). V gave up 1 base and J gave up 7 bases, with 11 bases separating them.

This clone was observed a few times. This chain connects TRBV2 to TRBJ2-7; perhaps TRBD1 as D (6 bases). Deletions cut 6 bases from V and 5 bases from J, with 11 bases between. The germline V gene encodes CDR1 SNHLY and CDR2 FYNNEI. The CDR3 sequence is 12 residues long. The CDR3 sequence: CASSPTGNEQYF. In DNA form, the CDR3 reads TGTGCCAGCAGCCCCACAGGGAACGAGCAGTACTTC.

V and J are TRBV3-1 (or the pseudogene TRBV3-2) and TRBJ2-7, with D possibly TRBD2 on 5 matching bases. The CDR3 extends over 18 amino acids. The germline V and J ends were trimmed by 4 bases and 13 bases, with 35 bases remaining between them. CDR1 is LGHDT and CDR2 is YNNKEL in the germline V gene (reference sequence). In DNA form, the CDR3 reads TGTGCCAGCAGCCCTCAATTGGAGGTCGCCACTGACAAACGCACCATATACTTC. Translated, it gives CASSPQLEVATDKRTIYF.

The J gene is TRBJ1-4, the V gene TRBV7-9; 8 bases map to TRBD1. The ends lost 1 base at V and 8 bases at J; junction bases unmatched: 6. The CDR3 spans 15 residues. The V gene's germline CDR1 is SEHNR and CDR2 FQNEAQ (reference sequence). The chain's CDR3 is CASSLGIRGREKLFF. The DNA of the CDR3 is TGTGCCAGCAGCTTAGGGATCAGGGGGCGCGAAAAACTGTTTTTT.

Written as DNA, the CDR3 is TGTGCCAGCAGTTCCCAACGGCACTACGAGCAGTACTTC. Protein product: CASSSQRHYEQYF. V usage is TRBV12-3 or TRBV12-4 and J usage is TRBJ2-7; D remains unclear. This CDR3 has 13 residues. V lost 4 bases and J lost 3, with 10 bases in between.

The CDR3: CASSSRGHSSAGELFF. The CDR3 DNA is TGTGCCAGCAGCTCAAGGGGACACTCGAGCGCCGGGGAGCTGTTTTTT. The chain joins TRBV12-1 to TRBJ2-2; whether TRBD1, the table's D call, matches the DNA was not checked. TRBV12-1 is a recognized pseudogene. The CDR3 is 16 amino acids.